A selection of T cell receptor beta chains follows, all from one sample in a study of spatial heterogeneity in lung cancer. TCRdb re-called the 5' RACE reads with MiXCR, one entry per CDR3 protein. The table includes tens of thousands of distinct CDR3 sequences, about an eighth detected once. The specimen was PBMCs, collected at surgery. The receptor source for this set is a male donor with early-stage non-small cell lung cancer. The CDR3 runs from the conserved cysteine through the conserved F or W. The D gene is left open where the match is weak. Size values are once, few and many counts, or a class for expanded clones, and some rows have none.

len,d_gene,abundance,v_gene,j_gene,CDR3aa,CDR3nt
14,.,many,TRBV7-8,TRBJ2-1,CASSLKVVRNEQFF,TGTGCCAGCAGCTTAAAGGTAGTTAGGAATGAGCAGTTCTTC
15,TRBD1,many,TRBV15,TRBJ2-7,CATSTRQGRYYEQYF,TGTGCCACCAGCACACGACAGGGTCGGTACTACGAGCAGTACTTC
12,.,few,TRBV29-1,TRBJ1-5,CSAGEDNQPQHF,TGCAGCGCAGGGGAAGACAATCAGCCCCAGCATTTT
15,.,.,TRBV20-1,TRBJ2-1,CSARDHQLRYNEQFF,TGCAGTGCTAGAGATCACCAGCTACGGTACAATGAGCAGTTCTTC
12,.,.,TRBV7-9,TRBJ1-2,CASSLALSGYTF,TGTGCCAGCAGCTTAGCGCTAAGTGGCTACACCTTC
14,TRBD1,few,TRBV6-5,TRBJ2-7,CASSFGTGGAEQYF,TGTGCCAGCAGTTTCGGGACAGGGGGAGCCGAGCAGTACTTC
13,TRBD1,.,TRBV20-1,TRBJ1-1,CGDWDRAYTEAFF,TGCGGTGATTGGGACAGGGCTTACACTGAAGCTTTCTTT
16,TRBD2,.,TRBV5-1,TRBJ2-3,CASSSSTSHRTDTQYF,TGCGCCAGCAGCTCCTCGACTAGCCATAGGACAGATACGCAGTATTTT
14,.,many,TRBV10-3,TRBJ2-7,CAISEGGSTYEQYF,TGTGCCATCAGTGAGGGAGGGAGCACCTACGAGCAGTACTTC
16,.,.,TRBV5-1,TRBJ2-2,CASSLEARGGTGELFF,TGCGCCAGCAGCTTGGAGGCGCGGGGAGGCACCGGGGAGCTGTTTTTT
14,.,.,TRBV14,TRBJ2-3,CASSQEQDADTQYF,TGTGCCAGCAGCCAAGAACAGGATGCAGATACGCAGTATTTT
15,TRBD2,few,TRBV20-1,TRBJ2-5,CSASATSGAGETQYF,TGCAGTGCTAGCGCGACTAGCGGAGCGGGAGAGACCCAGTACTTC
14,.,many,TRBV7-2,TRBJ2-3,CASSLDKYTDTQYF,TGTGCCAGCAGCTTAGATAAGTACACAGATACGCAGTATTTT
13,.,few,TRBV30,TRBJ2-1,CAWSTARFNEQFF,TGTGCCTGGAGCACAGCTCGGTTCAATGAGCAGTTCTTC
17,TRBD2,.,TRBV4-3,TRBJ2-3,CASSQDRSAGSTDTQYF,TGCGCCAGCAGCCAAGATCGATCAGCGGGGTCCACAGATACGCAGTATTTT
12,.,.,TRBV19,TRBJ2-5,CASSIRQETQYF,TGTGCCAGTAGTATACGGCAAGAGACCCAGTACTTC
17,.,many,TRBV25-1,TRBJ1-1,CASSEGSRQKGDTEAFF,TGTGCCAGCAGTGAAGGATCCCGACAAAAGGGGGATACTGAAGCTTTCTTT
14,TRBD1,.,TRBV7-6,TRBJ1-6,CASSLDRGNSPLHF,TGTGCCAGCAGCTTAGACAGGGGGAATTCACCCCTCCACTTT
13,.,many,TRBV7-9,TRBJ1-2,CASSFSGNYGYTF,TGTGCCAGCAGCTTTTCAGGGAACTATGGCTACACCTTC
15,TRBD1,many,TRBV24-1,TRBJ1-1,CATSDRGSMASEAFF,TGTGCCACCAGCGACAGGGGTTCTATGGCTTCTGAAGCTTTCTTT
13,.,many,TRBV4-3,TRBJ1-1,CASSQYRDAEAFF,TGCGCCAGCAGCCAGTACAGGGACGCTGAAGCTTTCTTT
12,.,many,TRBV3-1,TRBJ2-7,CASSRTGYEQYF,TGTGCCAGCAGCCGAACAGGGTACGAGCAGTACTTC
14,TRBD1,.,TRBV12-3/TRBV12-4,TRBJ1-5,CASNRGSGNQPQHF,TGTGCCAGCAACAGGGGGTCGGGCAATCAGCCCCAGCATTTT
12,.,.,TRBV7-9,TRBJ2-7,CASSLVSREQYF,TGTGCCAGCAGCTTAGTTTCCAGGGAGCAGTACTTC
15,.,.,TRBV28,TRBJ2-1,CASSLSDRTDNEQFF,TGTGCCAGCAGTTTATCCGACCGGACGGACAATGAGCAGTTCTTC
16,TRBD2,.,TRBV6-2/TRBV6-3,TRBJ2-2,CASSYSLGGDTGELFF,TGTGCCAGCAGTTACTCCCTGGGGGGGGATACCGGGGAGCTGTTTTTT
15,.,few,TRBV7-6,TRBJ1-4,CASSSGGPGDEKLFF,TGTGCCAGCAGCTCAGGCGGACCTGGGGATGAAAAACTGTTTTTT
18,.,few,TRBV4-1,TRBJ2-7,CASSQDLAGYKGSYEQYF,TGCGCCAGCAGCCAAGATCTGGCCGGTTACAAAGGCTCCTACGAGCAGTACTTC
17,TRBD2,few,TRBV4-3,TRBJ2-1,CASSHSLAGGTYNEQFF,TGCGCCAGCAGCCACTCACTAGCGGGAGGGACCTACAATGAGCAGTTCTTC
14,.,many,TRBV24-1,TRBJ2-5,CATSDLGRGETQYF,TGTGCCACCAGTGACCTCGGACGGGGAGAGACCCAGTACTTC
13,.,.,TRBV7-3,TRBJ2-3,CASSWADTDTQYF,TGTGCCAGCAGCTGGGCTGACACAGATACGCAGTATTTT
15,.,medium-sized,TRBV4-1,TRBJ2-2,CASSQDFGNTGELFF,TGCGCCAGCAGCCAAGACTTTGGGAACACCGGGGAGCTGTTTTTT
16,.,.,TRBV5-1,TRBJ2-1,CASSLAGSGVSNEQFF,TGCGCCAGCAGCTTGGCCGGGTCGGGGGTGAGCAATGAGCAGTTCTTC
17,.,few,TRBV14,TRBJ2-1,CASSQVYRGSSYNEQFF,TGTGCCAGCAGCCAAGTTTATCGGGGGAGCTCCTACAATGAGCAGTTCTTC
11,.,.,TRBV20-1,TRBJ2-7,CSARDAYEQYF,TGCAGTGCTAGAGATGCCTACGAGCAGTACTTC
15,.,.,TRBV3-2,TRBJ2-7,CASTSSGQVSYEQYF,TGTGCCAGCACCTCCTCAGGACAGGTGTCCTACGAGCAGTACTTC
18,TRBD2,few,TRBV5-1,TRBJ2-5,CASSLAWTSGGTGETQYF,TGCGCCAGCAGCTTGGCCTGGACTAGCGGGGGGACAGGGGAGACCCAGTACTTC
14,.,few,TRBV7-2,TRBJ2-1,CASSLRRGWNEQFF,TGTGCCAGCAGCTTGAGACGGGGGTGGAATGAGCAGTTCTTC
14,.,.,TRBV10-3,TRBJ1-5,CAISESREDQPQHF,TGTGCCATCAGTGAGTCGAGGGAAGATCAGCCCCAGCATTTT
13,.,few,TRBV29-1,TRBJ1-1,CSITDSMNTEAFF,TGCAGCATAACCGACAGCATGAACACTGAAGCTTTCTTT
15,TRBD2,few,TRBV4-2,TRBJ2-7,CASSQGVKREDEQYF,TGTGCCAGCAGCCAGGGAGTAAAGCGGGAAGACGAGCAGTACTTC
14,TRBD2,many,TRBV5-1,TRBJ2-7,CASSLSGSGGEQYF,TGCGCCAGCAGCTTGAGCGGGAGTGGTGGCGAGCAGTACTTC
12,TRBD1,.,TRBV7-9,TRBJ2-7,CASSAQGYEQYF,TGTGCCAGCAGCGCACAGGGGTACGAGCAGTACTTC
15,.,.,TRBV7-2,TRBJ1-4,CASSFRTVYGEKLFF,TGTGCCAGCAGCTTTAGGACGGTTTACGGGGAAAAACTGTTTTTT
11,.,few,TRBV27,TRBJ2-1,CASSRGNEQFF,TGTGCCAGCAGCAGGGGCAATGAGCAGTTCTTC
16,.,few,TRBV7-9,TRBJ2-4,CASSLAVGNTKNIQYF,TGTGCCAGCAGCTTAGCAGTCGGGAATACCAAAAACATTCAGTACTTC
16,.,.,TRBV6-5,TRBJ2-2,CASMKKKDTNTGELFF,TGTGCCAGCATGAAAAAAAAGGATACGAACACCGGGGAGCTGTTTTTT
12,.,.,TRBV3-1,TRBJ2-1,CASSQDRGEQFF,TGTGCCAGCAGCCAGGATCGCGGGGAGCAGTTCTTC
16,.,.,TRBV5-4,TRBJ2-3,CASSLAAGASTDTQYF,TGTGCCAGCAGCTTGGCCGCGGGGGCCAGCACAGATACGCAGTATTTT
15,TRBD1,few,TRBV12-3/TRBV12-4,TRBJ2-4,CASSLNRDRVGVQYF,TGTGCCAGCAGTTTAAACCGGGACAGGGTTGGTGTTCAGTACTTC